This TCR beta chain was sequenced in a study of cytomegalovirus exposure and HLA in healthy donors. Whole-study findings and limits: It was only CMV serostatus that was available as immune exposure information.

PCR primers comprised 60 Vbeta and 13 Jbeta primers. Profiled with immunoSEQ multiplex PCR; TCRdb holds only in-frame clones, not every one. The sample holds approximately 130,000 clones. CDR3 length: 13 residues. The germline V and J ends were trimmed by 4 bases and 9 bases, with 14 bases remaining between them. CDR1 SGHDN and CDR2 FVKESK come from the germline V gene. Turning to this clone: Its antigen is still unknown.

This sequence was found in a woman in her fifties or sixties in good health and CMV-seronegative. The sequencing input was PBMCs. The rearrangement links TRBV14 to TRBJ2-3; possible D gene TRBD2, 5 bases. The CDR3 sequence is CASSLDSRATQYF. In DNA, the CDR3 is TGTGCCAGCAGCCTGGACTCTCGTGCCACGCAGTATTTT.